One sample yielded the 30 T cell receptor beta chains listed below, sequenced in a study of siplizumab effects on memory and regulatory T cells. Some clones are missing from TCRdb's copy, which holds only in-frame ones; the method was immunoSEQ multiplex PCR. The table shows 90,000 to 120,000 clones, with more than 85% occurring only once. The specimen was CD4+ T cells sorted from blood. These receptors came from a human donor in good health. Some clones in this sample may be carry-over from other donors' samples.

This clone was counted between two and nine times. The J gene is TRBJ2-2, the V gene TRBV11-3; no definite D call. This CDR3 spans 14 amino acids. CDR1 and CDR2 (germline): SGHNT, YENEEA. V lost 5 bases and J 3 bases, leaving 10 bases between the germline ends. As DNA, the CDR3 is TGTGCCAGCAGCCCTAAACGGGACACCGGGGAGCTGTTTTTT. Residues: CASSPKRDTGELFF.

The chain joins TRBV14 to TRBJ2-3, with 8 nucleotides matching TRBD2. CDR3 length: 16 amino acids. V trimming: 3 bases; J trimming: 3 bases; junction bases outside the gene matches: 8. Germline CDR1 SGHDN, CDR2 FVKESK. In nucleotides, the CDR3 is TGTGCCAGCAGCCATCCATCTGCGGGAGGAACAGATACGCAGTATTTT. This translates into CASSHPSAGGTDTQYF.

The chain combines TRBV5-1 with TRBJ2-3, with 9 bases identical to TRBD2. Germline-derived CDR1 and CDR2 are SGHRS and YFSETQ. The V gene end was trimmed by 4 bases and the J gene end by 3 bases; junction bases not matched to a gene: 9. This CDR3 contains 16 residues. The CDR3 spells CASSRAGTSRTDTQYF. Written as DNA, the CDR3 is TGCGCCAGCAGCCGGGCTGGGACTAGCCGTACAGATACGCAGTATTTT.

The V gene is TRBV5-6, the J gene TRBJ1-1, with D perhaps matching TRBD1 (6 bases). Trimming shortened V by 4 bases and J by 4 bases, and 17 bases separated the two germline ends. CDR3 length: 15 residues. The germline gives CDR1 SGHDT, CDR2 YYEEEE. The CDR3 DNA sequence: TGTGCCAGCAGCCCAACCTCGTTAGGGGGCACTGAAGCTTTCTTT. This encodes CASSPTSLGGTEAFF.

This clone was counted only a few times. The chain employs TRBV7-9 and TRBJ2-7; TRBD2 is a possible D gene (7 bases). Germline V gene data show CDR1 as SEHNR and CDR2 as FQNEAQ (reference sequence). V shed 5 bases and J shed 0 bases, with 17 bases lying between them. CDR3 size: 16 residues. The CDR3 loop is CASSQGRGKSSYEQYF. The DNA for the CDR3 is TGTGCCAGCAGCCAAGGGAGGGGGAAGAGCTCCTACGAGCAGTACTTC.

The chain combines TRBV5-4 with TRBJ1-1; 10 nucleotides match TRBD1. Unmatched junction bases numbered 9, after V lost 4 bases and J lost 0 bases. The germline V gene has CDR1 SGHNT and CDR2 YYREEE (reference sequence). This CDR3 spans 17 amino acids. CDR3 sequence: CASSLRQGAIMNTEAFF. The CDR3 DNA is TGTGCCAGCAGCCTCAGACAGGGGGCCATAATGAACACTGAAGCTTTCTTT.

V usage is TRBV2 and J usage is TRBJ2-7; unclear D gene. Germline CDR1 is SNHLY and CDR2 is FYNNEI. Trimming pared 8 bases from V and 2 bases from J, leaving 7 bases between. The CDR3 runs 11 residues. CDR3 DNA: TGTGCCAGCGGACCTCCCTACGAGCAGTACTTC. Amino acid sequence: CASGPPYEQYF.

The CDR3, as DNA: TGTGCCAGCAGCTCTCGGCCCACAGATACGCAGTATTTT. The encoded protein is CASSSRPTDTQYF. The chain couples TRBV7-3 to TRBJ2-3, with D hard to call. V was pared by 4 bases and J by 2 bases, with 7 bases between. The CDR3 has 13 amino acids. Germline CDR1 reads SGHTA; CDR2 reads FQGTGA.

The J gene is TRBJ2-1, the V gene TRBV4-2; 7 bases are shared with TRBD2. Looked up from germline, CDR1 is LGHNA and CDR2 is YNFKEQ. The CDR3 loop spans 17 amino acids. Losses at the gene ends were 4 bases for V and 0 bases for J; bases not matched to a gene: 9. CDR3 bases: TGTGCCAGCAGCCCTTGGTTAGGCGGGAGCTCCTACAATGAGCAGTTCTTC. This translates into CASSPWLGGSSYNEQFF.

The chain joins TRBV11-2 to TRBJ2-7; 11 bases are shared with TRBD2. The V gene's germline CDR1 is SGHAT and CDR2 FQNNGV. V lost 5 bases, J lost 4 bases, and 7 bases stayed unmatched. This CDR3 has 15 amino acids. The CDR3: CASSHLAGGTYEQYF. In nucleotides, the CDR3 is TGTGCCAGCAGCCATCTAGCGGGAGGTACTTACGAGCAGTACTTC.

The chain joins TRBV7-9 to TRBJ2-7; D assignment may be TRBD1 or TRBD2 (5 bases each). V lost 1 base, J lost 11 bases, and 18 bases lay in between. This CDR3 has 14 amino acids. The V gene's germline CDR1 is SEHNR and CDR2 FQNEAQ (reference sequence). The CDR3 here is CASSLVGTNYAEYF. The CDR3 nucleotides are TGTGCCAGCAGCTTAGTCGGGACGAATTACGCCGAGTACTTC.

CDR3 in DNA: TGTGCCAGCAGTGAAGCTCTAGCGGGAGGCCGGGAGCAGTTCTTC. Translated: CASSEALAGGREQFF. The chain combines TRBV2 with TRBJ2-1; 11 bases align to TRBD2. From germline, CDR1 is SNHLY and CDR2 FYNNEI. This CDR3 contains 15 residues. The ends lost 0 bases at V and 10 bases at J; junction bases unmatched: 5.

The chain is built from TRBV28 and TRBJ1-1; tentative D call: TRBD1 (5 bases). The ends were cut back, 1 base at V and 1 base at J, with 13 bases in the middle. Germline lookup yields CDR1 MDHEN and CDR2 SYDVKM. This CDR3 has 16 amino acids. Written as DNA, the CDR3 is TGTGCCAGCAGTTTATTCCCTCGGGACGGGAACACTGAAGCTTTCTTT. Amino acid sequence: CASSLFPRDGNTEAFF.

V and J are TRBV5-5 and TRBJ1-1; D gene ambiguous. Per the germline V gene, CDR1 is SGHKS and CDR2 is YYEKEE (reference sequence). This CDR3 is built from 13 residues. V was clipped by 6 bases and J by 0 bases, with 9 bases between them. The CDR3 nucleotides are TGTGCCAGCACTCAGCAGATGAACACTGAAGCTTTCTTT. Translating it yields CASTQQMNTEAFF.

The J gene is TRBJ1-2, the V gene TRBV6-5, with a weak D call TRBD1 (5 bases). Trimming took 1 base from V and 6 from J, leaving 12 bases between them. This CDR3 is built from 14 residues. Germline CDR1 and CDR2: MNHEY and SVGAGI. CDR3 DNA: TGTGCCAGCAGTTACTTTCCAGGGCTGCATGGCTACACCTTC. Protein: CASSYFPGLHGYTF.

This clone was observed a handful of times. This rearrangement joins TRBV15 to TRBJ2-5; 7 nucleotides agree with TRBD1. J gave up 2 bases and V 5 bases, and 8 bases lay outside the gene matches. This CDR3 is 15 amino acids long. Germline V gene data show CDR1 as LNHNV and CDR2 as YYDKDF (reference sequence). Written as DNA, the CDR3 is TGTGCCACCAGCGACCGACAGGGTTGGCAAGAGACCCAGTACTTC. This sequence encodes CATSDRQGWQETQYF. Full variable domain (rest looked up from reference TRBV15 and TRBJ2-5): DAMVIQNPRYQVTQFGKPVTLSCSQTLNHNVMYWYQQKSSQAPKLLFHYYDKDFNNEADTPDNFQSRRPNTSFCFLDIRSPGLGDTAMYLCATSDRQGWQETQYFGPGTRLLVL.

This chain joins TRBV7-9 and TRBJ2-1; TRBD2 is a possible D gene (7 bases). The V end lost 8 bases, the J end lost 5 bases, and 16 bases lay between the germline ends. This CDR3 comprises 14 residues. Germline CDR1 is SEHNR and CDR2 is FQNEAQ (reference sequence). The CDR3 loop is CASSLGGGNNEQFF. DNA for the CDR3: TGTGCCAGCTCTCTAGGCGGGGGCAACAATGAGCAGTTCTTC.

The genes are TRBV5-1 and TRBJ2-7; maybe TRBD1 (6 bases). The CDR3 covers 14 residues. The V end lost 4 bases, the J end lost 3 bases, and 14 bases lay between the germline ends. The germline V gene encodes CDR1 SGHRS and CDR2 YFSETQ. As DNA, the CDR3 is TGCGCCAGCAGCCAGACGACAGGACGCTACGAGCAGTACTTC. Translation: CASSQTTGRYEQYF.

The CDR3 region has the DNA TGCGCCAGCAGCACGGTTGAACTAGAAGGAAACATTCAGTACTTC. Translation gives CASSTVELEGNIQYF. V is TRBV5-1 and J is TRBJ2-4, with D possibly TRBD2 on 5 matching bases. The CDR3 spans 15 residues. Germline lookup yields CDR1 SGHRS and CDR2 YFSETQ. V lost 4 bases to trimming and J lost 6 bases, with 17 bases between them.

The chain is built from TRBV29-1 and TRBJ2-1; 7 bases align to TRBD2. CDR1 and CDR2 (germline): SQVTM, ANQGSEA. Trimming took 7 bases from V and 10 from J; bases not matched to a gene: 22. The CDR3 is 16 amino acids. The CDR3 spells CSAGLNLGAGAGEQFF. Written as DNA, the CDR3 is TGCAGCGCGGGACTGAACCTCGGGGCGGGAGCAGGGGAGCAGTTCTTC.

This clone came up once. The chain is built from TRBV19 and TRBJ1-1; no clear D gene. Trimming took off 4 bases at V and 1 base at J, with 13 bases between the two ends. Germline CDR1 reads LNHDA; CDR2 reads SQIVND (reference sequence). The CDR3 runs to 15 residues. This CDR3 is CASSTQAASNTEAFF. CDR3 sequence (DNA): TGTGCCAGTAGTACTCAGGCCGCCTCGAACACTGAAGCTTTCTTT. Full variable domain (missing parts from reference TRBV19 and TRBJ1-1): DGGITQSPKYLFRKEGQNVTLSCEQNLNHDAMYWYRQDPGQGLRLIYYSQIVNDFQKGDIAEGYSVSREKKESFPLTVTSAQKNPTAFYLCASSTQAASNTEAFFGQGTRLTVV.

CDR3 in DNA: TGTGCCAGCAGTCGCCGGGACAGGGGCAATGAGCAGTTCTTC. This translates into CASSRRDRGNEQFF. This chain uses TRBV27 with TRBJ2-1, with 10 bases identical to TRBD1. The CDR3 contains 14 residues. The germline gives CDR1 MNHEY, CDR2 SMNVEV (reference sequence). J lost 6 bases, V lost 5 bases, and 4 bases had no gene match.

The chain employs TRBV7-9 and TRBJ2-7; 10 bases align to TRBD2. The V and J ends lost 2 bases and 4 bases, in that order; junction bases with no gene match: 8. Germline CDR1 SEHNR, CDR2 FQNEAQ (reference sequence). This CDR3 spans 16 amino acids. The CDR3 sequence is CASSLRLAGEKYEQYF. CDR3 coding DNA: TGTGCCAGCAGCTTAAGGCTAGCGGGAGAAAAGTACGAGCAGTACTTC.

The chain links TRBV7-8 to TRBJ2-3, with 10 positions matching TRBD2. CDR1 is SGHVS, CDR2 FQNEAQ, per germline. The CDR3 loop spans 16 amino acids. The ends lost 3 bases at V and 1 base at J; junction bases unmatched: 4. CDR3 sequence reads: CASSFKGTSGTDTQYF. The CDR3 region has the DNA TGTGCCAGCAGCTTTAAAGGGACTAGCGGCACAGATACGCAGTATTTT.

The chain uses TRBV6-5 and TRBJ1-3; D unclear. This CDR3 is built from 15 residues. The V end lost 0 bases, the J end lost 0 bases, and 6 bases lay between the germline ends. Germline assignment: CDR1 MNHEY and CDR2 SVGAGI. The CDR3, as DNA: TGTGCCAGCAGTTACTCAAGGAGCTCTGGAAACACCATATATTTT. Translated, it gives CASSYSRSSGNTIYF.

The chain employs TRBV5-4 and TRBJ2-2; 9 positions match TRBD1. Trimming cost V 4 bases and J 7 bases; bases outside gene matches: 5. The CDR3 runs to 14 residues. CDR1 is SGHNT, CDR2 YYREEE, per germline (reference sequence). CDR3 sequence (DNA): TGTGCCAGCAGCCCGAGGGACAGGGACGGGGAGCTGTTTTTT. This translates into CASSPRDRDGELFF.

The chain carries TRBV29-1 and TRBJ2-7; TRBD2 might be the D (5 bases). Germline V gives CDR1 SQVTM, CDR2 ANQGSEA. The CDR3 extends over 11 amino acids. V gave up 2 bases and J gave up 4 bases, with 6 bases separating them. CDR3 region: CSVERGYEQYF. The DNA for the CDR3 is TGCAGCGTTGAACGAGGGTACGAGCAGTACTTC.

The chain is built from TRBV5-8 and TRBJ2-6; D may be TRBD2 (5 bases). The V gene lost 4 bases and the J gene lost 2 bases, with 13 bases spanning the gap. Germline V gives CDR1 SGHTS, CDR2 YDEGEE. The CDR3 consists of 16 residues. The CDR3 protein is CASSPTTAPGANVLTF. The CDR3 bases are TGTGCCAGCAGCCCGACTACAGCACCTGGGGCCAACGTCCTGACTTTC. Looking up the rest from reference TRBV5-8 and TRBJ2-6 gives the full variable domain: EAGVTQSPTHLIKTRGQQATLRCSPISGHTSVYWYQQALGLGLQFLLWYDEGEERNRGNFPPRFSGRQFPNYSSELNVNALELEDSALYLCASSPTTAPGANVLTFGAGSRLTVL.

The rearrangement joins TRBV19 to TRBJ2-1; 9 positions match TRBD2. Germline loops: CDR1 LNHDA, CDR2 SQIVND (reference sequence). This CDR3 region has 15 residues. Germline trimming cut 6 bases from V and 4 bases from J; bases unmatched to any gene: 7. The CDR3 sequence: CASRSASGTYNEQFF. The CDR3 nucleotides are TGTGCCAGTAGGTCGGCTAGCGGGACTTACAATGAGCAGTTCTTC.

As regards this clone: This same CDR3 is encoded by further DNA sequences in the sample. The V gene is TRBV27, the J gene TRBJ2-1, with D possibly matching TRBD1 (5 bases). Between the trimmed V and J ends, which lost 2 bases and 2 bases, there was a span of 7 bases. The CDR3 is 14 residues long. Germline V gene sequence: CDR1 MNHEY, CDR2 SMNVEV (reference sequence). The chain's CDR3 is CASSLQGTYNEQFF. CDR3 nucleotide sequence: TGTGCCAGCAGTTTACAGGGTACCTACAATGAGCAGTTCTTC.